This is a list of T cell receptor beta chains from one sample in a study of blood T cell repertoires in COVID-19. TCRdb's table, derived via immunoSEQ multiplex PCR, lists solely in-frame clones and lacks some. The table includes around 160,000 clones, around 80% detected once. Sequences were obtained from peripheral blood. Every receptor here comes from a human donor in a cohort sampled during active COVID-19. CDR3s include the opening cysteine and the closing phenylalanine or tryptophan. Fields, in order: V gene, J gene, CDR3 protein.

>TRBV25-1|TRBJ2-7
CASSDPVEQYF
>TRBV15|TRBJ1-4
CATSRGNQATNEKLFF
>TRBV30|TRBJ2-7
CAWSPWGSSYEQYF
>TRBV18|TRBJ2-2
CASSLTSGTDTGELFF
>TRBV18|TRBJ2-2
CASSPRGANTGELFF
>TRBV30|TRBJ1-5
CAWSVHFGHQPQHF
>TRBV30|TRBJ2-6
CAWSTGTGANVLTF
>TRBV19|TRBJ1-2
CASKEMRYGYTF
>TRBV4-3|TRBJ1-5
CASSQTGTGNQPQHF
>TRBV18|TRBJ2-5
CASSQERETQYF
>TRBV11-2|TRBJ2-5
CASSLEVGRDQETQYF
>TRBV5-1|TRBJ2-5
CASSLGQKQETQYF
>TRBV10-3|TRBJ2-7
CAVSIGQDYEQYF
>TRBV5-5|TRBJ1-5
CASSLQESQPQHF
>TRBV7-2|TRBJ2-5
CASSVQGWETQYF
>TRBV6-1|TRBJ1-2
CASSEYGGANYGYTF
>TRBV19|TRBJ2-5
CASSPKTKETQYF
>TRBV5-1|TRBJ2-1
CASSFLGGADEHPGVYNEQFF
>TRBV7-7|TRBJ2-3
CASSPSGSPSGDTQYF
>TRBV7-6|TRBJ2-7
CASSPTPQTGGTAVGEQYF
>TRBV6-5|TRBJ1-2
CASSYRGGAYGYTF
>TRBV5-4|TRBJ2-7
CASSPRGGDEQYF
>TRBV11-2|TRBJ2-3
CASSLGPAGARTDTQYF
>TRBV10-3|TRBJ1-1
CAISEFGRRTEAFF
>TRBV15|TRBJ1-5
CATSRSGQVLAF
>TRBV27|TRBJ2-6
CASSSRDRGVYGANVLTF
>TRBV6-1|TRBJ1-2
CASSVRQEQANYGYTF
>TRBV3-1/TRBV3-2|TRBJ1-4
CASSQVPGANEKLFF
>TRBV6-2/TRBV6-3|TRBJ1-2
CASSYGANYGYTF
>TRBV20-1|TRBJ2-5
CSASRLATGETQYF
>TRBV5-6|TRBJ1-5
CASSPGQGNQPQHF
>TRBV4-1|TRBJ1-1
CASSQDGRPNTEAFF
>TRBV3-1/TRBV3-2|TRBJ2-2
CASSQVASGGPQVDTGELFF
>TRBV3-1/TRBV3-2|TRBJ1-4
CASSQGGGGGEKLFF
>TRBV2|TRBJ1-3
CASSGQISGNTIYF
>TRBV4-1|TRBJ1-2
CASSQEGTGRAGYTF
>TRBV27|TRBJ1-1
CASSLDWGAEAFF
>TRBV5-1|TRBJ2-1
CASSFGGYEQFF
>TRBV30|TRBJ1-6
CAWDRGKMQGVSPLHF
>TRBV5-1|TRBJ1-4
CASTSGRGLEKLFF
>TRBV10-3|TRBJ1-5
CAISESGGNNQPQHF
>TRBV7-2|TRBJ2-5
CASSVSVQETQYF
>TRBV5-6|TRBJ2-1
CASSLVTSIYNEQFF
>TRBV7-6|TRBJ2-1
CASSFSGTRGYNEQFF
>TRBV12-3/TRBV12-4|TRBJ2-7
CASSWSSSYEQYF
>TRBV27|TRBJ2-3
CASSSTSGGSDTQYF
>TRBV24-1|TRBJ2-1
CATRPGGAYNEQFF
>TRBV4-1|TRBJ2-7
CASSRGTGYYYEQYF
>TRBV7-9|TRBJ1-2
CASSLQDIGGGARNYGYTF
>TRBV6-5|TRBJ2-7
CASIFWGGISVEQYF